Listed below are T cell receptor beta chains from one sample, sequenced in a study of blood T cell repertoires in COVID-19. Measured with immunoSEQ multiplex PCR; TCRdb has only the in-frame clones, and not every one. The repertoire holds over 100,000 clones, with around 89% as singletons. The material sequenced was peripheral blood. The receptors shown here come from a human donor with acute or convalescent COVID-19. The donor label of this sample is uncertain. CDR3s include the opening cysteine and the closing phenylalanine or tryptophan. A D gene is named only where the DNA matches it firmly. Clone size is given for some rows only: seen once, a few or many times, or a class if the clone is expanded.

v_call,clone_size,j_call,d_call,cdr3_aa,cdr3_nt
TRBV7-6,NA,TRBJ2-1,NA,CASSLAVGAEQFF,TGTGCCAGCAGCTTAGCGGTGGGGGCTGAGCAGTTCTTC
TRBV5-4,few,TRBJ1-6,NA,CASSQDSGGHSPLHF,TGTGCCAGCAGCCAGGACTCAGGAGGGCATTCACCCCTCCACTTT
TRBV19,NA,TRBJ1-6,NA,CASSHVGVGSPLHF,TGTGCCAGTAGTCACGTAGGGGTTGGTTCACCCCTCCACTTT
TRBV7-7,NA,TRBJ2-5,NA,CASSYNGQETQYF,TGTGCCAGCAGCTACAATGGCCAAGAGACCCAGTACTTC
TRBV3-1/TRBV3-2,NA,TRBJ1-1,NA,CASQGREDTEAFF,TGTGCCAGCCAAGGAAGAGAGGACACTGAAGCTTTCTTT
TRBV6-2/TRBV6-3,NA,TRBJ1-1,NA,CASSPDYYTEAFF,TGTGCCAGCAGCCCCGACTACTACACTGAAGCTTTCTTT
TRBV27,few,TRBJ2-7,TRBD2,CASSYSGSDNEQYF,TGTGCCAGCAGTTACAGCGGGAGTGATAACGAGCAGTACTTC
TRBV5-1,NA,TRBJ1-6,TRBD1,CASSLGQDNSPLHF,TGCGCCAGCAGTCTAGGACAGGATAATTCACCCCTCCACTTT
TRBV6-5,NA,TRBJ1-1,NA,CASSYSAQGSTEAFF,TGTGCCAGCAGTTACTCGGCCCAGGGTTCGACTGAAGCTTTCTTT
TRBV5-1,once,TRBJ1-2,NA,CASSLGQIYGYTF,TGCGCCAGCAGCTTAGGACAGATCTATGGCTACACCTTC
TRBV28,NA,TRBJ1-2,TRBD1,CASSLPMGQPGPRYGYTF,TGTGCCAGCAGTTTACCTATGGGACAGCCAGGGCCCCGTTATGGCTACACCTTC
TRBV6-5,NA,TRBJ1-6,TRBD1,CASSLWQGASPLHF,TGTGCCAGCAGTCTGTGGCAGGGGGCATCACCCCTCCACTTT
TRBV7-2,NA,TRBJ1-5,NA,CASSSRGEGQPQHF,TGTGCCAGCAGCTCTAGGGGGGAGGGTCAGCCCCAGCATTTT
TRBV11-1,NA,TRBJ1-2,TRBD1,CASSPAPDRGIYGYTF,TGTGCCAGCAGCCCCGCCCCGGACAGGGGTATCTATGGCTACACCTTC
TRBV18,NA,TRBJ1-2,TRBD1,CASSPGQGLYGYTF,TGTGCCAGCTCACCGGGACAGGGGCTCTATGGCTACACCTTC
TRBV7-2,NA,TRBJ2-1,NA,CASSLGLNNEQFF,TGTGCCAGCAGCTTAGGACTTAACAATGAGCAGTTCTTC
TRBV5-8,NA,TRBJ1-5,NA,CASSLAGFNQPQHF,TGTGCCAGCAGCTTGGCCGGTTTCAATCAGCCCCAGCATTTT
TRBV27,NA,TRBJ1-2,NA,CASSYLDPPERHYGYTF,TGTGCCAGCAGTTATTTAGACCCTCCCGAGAGGCACTATGGCTACACCTTC
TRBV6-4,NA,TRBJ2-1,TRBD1,CASSVTGAQGYNEQFF,TGTGCCAGCAGTGTGACAGGGGCGCAGGGGTACAATGAGCAGTTCTTC
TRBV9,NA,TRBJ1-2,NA,CASSVGGHDGYTF,TGTGCCAGCAGCGTAGGTGGCCACGATGGCTACACCTTC
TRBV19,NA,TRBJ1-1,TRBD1,CASSNPGTGGTEAFF,TGTGCCAGTAGTAACCCCGGGACAGGGGGCACTGAAGCTTTCTTT
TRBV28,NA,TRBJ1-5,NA,CASRAQVVGNQPQHF,TGTGCCAGCAGGGCGCAGGTTGTAGGCAATCAGCCCCAGCATTTT
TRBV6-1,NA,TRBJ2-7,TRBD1,CASSERGVFGTGNYEQYF,TGTGCCAGCAGTGAAAGGGGGGTGTTCGGGACAGGGAACTACGAGCAGTACTTC
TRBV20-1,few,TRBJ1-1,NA,CSASNPENTEAFF,TGCAGTGCTAGTAACCCAGAGAACACTGAAGCTTTCTTT
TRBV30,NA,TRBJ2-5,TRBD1,CAWSRGLQETQYF,TGTGCCTGGAGTAGGGGGCTCCAAGAGACCCAGTACTTC
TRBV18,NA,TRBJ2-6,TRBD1,CASSPRSGTGASVGANVLTF,TGTGCCAGCTCACCACGGTCCGGGACAGGGGCCTCTGTTGGGGCCAACGTCCTGACTTTC
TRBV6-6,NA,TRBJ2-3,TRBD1,CASSSNRGNTQYF,TGTGCCAGCAGTTCGAACAGGGGAAATACGCAGTATTTT
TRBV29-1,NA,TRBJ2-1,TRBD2,CSVAAPGLAGDFTYNEQFF,TGCAGCGTTGCCGCTCCGGGACTAGCGGGAGATTTTACTTACAATGAGCAGTTCTTC
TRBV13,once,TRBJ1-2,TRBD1,CASSPPWDSNYGYTF,TGTGCCAGCAGCCCGCCGTGGGACAGTAACTATGGCTACACCTTC
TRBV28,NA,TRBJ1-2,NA,CASTLGGGRYGYTF,TGTGCCAGCACCCTGGGGGGAGGACGGTATGGCTACACCTTC
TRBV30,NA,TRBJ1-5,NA,CAWSPRFNQPQHF,TGTGCCTGGAGTCCGAGGTTTAATCAGCCCCAGCATTTT
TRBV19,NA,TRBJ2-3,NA,CASNRQITDTQYF,TGTGCCAGTAATAGACAGATCACAGATACGCAGTATTTT
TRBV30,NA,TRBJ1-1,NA,CAWTPWAYNEAFF,TGTGCCTGGACCCCATGGGCATACAATGAAGCTTTCTTT
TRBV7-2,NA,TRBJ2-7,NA,CASSHPTGSYEQYF,TGTGCCAGCAGTCACCCCACAGGTTCCTACGAGCAGTACTTC
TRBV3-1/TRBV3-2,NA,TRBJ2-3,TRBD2,CASSRNSGGADTQYF,TGTGCCAGCAGTCGTAATAGCGGGGGGGCGGATACGCAGTATTTT
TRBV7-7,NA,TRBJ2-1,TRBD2,CASSIGLASNNEQFF,TGTGCCAGCAGCATCGGACTAGCGAGTAACAATGAGCAGTTCTTC
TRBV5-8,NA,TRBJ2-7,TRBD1,CASSFRDRPYEQYF,TGTGCCAGCAGCTTTCGGGACAGGCCCTACGAGCAGTACTTC
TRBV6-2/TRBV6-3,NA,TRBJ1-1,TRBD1,CASSPRTGVNTEAFF,TGTGCCAGCAGTCCACGGACAGGAGTGAACACTGAAGCTTTCTTT
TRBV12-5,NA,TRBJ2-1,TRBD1,CASGGQGYNEQFF,TGTGCTAGTGGGGGACAGGGTTACAATGAGCAGTTCTTC
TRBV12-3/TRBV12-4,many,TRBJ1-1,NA,CASSLGPGTEAFF,TGTGCCAGCAGCCTTGGGCCGGGGACTGAAGCTTTCTTT
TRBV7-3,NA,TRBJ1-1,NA,CASSLMGQSEAFF,TGTGCCAGCAGCTTAATGGGGCAGTCAGAAGCTTTCTTT
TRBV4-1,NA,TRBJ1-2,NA,CASSQNTNNYGYTF,TGCGCCAGCAGCCAAAACACGAATAACTATGGCTACACCTTC
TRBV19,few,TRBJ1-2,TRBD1,CASSWTGADYGYTF,TGTGCCAGTAGTTGGACAGGGGCAGACTATGGCTACACCTTC
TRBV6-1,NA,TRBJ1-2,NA,CASSEGRQGYTF,TGTGCCAGCAGTGAAGGTAGACAGGGCTACACCTTC
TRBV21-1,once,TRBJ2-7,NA,CASSSDRGHEQYF,TGTGCCAGCAGCAGTGACAGGGGCCACGAGCAGTACTTC
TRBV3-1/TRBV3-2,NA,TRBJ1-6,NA,CASSPIMVNSPLHF,TGTGCCAGCAGCCCTATTATGGTGAATTCACCCCTCCACTTT
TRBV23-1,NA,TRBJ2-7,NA,CASSQIRQIEVRSYEQYF,TGCGCCAGCAGTCAGATCCGACAGATAGAGGTAAGGTCCTACGAGCAGTACTTC
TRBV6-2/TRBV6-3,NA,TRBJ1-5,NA,CASSYMSSNQPQHF,TGTGCCAGCAGTTATATGTCTAGCAATCAGCCCCAGCATTTT
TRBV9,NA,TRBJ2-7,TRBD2,CASSVGGGAYSEQYF,TGTGCCAGCAGCGTAGGCGGGGGGGCCTATTCCGAGCAGTACTTC